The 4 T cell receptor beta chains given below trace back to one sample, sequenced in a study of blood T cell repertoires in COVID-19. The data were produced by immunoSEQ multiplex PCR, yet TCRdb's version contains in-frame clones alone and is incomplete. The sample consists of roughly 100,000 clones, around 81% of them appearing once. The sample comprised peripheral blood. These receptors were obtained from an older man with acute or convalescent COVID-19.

The CDR3 DNA reads TGTGCCAGCAGCCCCTACGGACGGGAACGAGGGGGCACTGAAGCTTTCTTT. Protein: CASSPYGRERGGTEAFF. This chain connects TRBV7-9 to TRBJ1-1, with D maybe TRBD1 (6 bases). Germline values: CDR1 SEHNR, CDR2 FQNEAQ (reference sequence). There are 17 residues in the CDR3. Trimming left V 5 bases short and J 4 bases short, with 23 bases between.

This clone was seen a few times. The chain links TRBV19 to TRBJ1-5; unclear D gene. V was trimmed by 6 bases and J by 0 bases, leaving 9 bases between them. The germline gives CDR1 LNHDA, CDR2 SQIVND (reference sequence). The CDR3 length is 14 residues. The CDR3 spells CASRRAGSNQPQHF. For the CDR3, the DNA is TGTGCCAGTAGGCGGGCTGGTAGCAATCAGCCCCAGCATTTT.

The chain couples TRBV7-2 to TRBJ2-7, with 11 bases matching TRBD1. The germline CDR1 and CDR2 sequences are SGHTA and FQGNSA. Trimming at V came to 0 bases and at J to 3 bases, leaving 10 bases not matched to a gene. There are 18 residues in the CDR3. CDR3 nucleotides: TGTGCCAGCAGCTTAGCAAGGACAGGGGGCGGAAGTTTCTACGAGCAGTACTTC. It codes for CASSLARTGGGSFYEQYF.

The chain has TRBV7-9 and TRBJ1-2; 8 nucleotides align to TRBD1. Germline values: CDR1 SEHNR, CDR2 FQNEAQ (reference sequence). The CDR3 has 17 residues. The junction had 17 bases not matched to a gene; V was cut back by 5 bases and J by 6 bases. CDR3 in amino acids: CASSPDSGQGGFHGYTF. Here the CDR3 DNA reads TGTGCCAGCAGCCCCGACTCCGGACAGGGAGGCTTCCATGGCTACACCTTC.